The T cell receptor beta chain described here comes from a study of cytotoxic CD8 clonotypes in ibrutinib-treated CLL. Study context: Results showed some 24 partial and 2 complete responses; following median 68 months, roughly 15 remained remitted, approximately twelve advanced. Treatment had run for a median 12 months, range 6 to 36, when response samples were taken.

Clones were read by immunoSEQ multiplex PCR, and TCRdb kept only the in-frame ones, dropping some. The sample lists about 270,000 clones; roughly 76% were seen once. The CDR3 length is 13 residues. From germline, CDR1 is SEHNR and CDR2 FQNEAQ (reference sequence). Trimming pared 2 bases from V and 12 bases from J, leaving 16 bases between. Whole-study results and caveats: Public clonotypes proved infrequent, and on treatment they shrank or remained steady. Ibrutinib response saw clonality rise, and progression saw it return toward baseline.

With respect to this clone: Its antigen is still unknown.

The gene calls are TRBV7-9 and TRBJ1-1; possible D gene TRBD1, 5 bases. This specimen consisted of PBMCs, obtained at disease progression, from a patient treated with ibrutinib. The receptor comes from a human donor with chronic lymphocytic leukemia. CDR3 in DNA: TGTGCCAGCAGCTTAATCCCCAGGGTTGTGTCTTTCTTT. Protein sequence: CASSLIPRVVSFF.